The rows below give T cell receptor beta chains drawn from one sample of a study of early T cells in non-severe SARS-CoV-2 infection. Using its own MiXCR run on the 5' RACE reads, TCRdb lists one record per CDR3 protein. The sample has 70,000 to 95,000 distinct CDR3 sequences, about 15% seen once; the top ten hold around 0.58%. Sequencing was carried out using whole blood. The receptors come from an adult who was a healthcare worker with PCR-confirmed SARS-CoV-2 infection or an uninfected control (not recorded which). Both conserved end residues are part of each CDR3. The D gene is left open where the match is weak. The size entry is marked missing in some rows and otherwise reads once, few, many or a size class.

abundance	d_gene	v_gene	CDR3aa
many	.	TRBV20-1	CSATGGWGGGRLFTDTQYF
.	.	TRBV2	CASSALGGTAKNIQYF
few	TRBD1	TRBV20-1	CSVTNGQGSNQPQHF
.	.	TRBV5-4	CASSLEIRGATEAFF
.	.	TRBV10-3	CAISESGAKETQYF
many	.	TRBV11-3	CASSLDEGTDTQYF
.	TRBD2	TRBV20-1	CSAPSGGVETQYF
.	TRBD2	TRBV18	CASSPNGLAGGNQETQYF
many	TRBD2	TRBV20-1	CSAPERGAYNEQFF
.	TRBD2	TRBV20-1	CSARVGAASGGRSYNEQFF
.	TRBD2	TRBV11-2	CASRRLAGGSTTDTQYF
few	.	TRBV3-1	CASSQAGQYNIQYF
many	TRBD1	TRBV6-1	CASRDLLGQNSNQPQHF
few	.	TRBV6-1	CASTLRGTSESSGANVLTF
few	TRBD2	TRBV4-1	CASSQWGDYTDTQYF
few	.	TRBV5-6	CASSLPSAQETQYF
.	.	TRBV4-1	CASSPPTLGFEAFF
.	.	TRBV14	CASSQDGQGNTIYF
few	.	TRBV30	CAWSVNGYGYTF
few	TRBD1	TRBV18	CASSPLGQGTYNKQFF
many	.	TRBV5-4	CASSEQNTGELFF
many	.	TRBV7-8	CASSLNLDYSNTGELFF
.	TRBD1	TRBV5-1	CASSEYYVPGQVSATEAFF
many	.	TRBV20-1	CSASDLNAGNTIYF
many	.	TRBV5-1	CASMVSMNTEAFF
many	.	TRBV6-6	CASRHPRGTEAFF
.	TRBD2	TRBV5-1	CASRRTSGEGDLRAQYF
few	TRBD1	TRBV25-1	CASSADRGRGYGYTF
.	.	TRBV20-1	CSARPGGAAPTYGYTF
.	TRBD1	TRBV30	CAWSEGQYNQPQHF
few	TRBD1	TRBV2	CASKRDRGGEKLFF
.	TRBD1	TRBV5-1	CASTTSGGKNTEAFF
many	.	TRBV29-1	CSVGDGLLGNQPQHF
.	TRBD2	TRBV27	CASSLDPSGEKNIQYF
few	TRBD2	TRBV30	CASSAGSGGIQETQYF
.	.	TRBV7-2	CASSLYSSETQYF
few	.	TRBV6-2/TRBV6-3	CASSSIKMRGAREQFF
many	.	TRBV7-2	CASGTGTDTQYF
few	.	TRBV20-1	CSARVQTLAKNIQYF
many	TRBD1	TRBV20-1	CSARIRDRRSYNEQFF
few	TRBD1	TRBV29-1	CSVRSGQRTGELFF
.	.	TRBV24-1	CATSEAWNTGELFF
.	.	TRBV4-1	CASSQAPGRGDEKLFF
.	TRBD1	TRBV12-3/TRBV12-4	CASNPSGGANQPQHF
few	.	TRBV19	CASSKGPERAETQYF
few	.	TRBV12-3/TRBV12-4	CASRRQATNTEAFF
few	.	TRBV11-2	CASSPIAAYNEQFF
once	TRBD2	TRBV6-1	CASSAASGGATDTQYF
few	.	TRBV20-1	CSARQGPDLSGANVLTF
many	.	TRBV30	CAWSDEQFF